The 23 T cell receptor beta chains below all came from one sample that was sequenced in a study of cytomegalovirus exposure and HLA in healthy donors. PCR used 60 Vbeta primers and 13 Jbeta primers. The assay was immunoSEQ multiplex PCR, and TCRdb's table has in-frame clones only and misses some. This table has 130,000 or so clones, about 80% appearing once. The specimen sequenced was PBMCs. These receptors were collected from a woman aged 50 to 65 in good health and CMV-seropositive.

V gene TRBV7-9 combines with J gene TRBJ2-6; tentative D call: TRBD1 (5 bases). Trimming left V 6 bases short and J 4 bases short, with 10 bases between. This CDR3 spans 14 amino acids. The germline V gene encodes CDR1 SEHNR and CDR2 FQNEAQ (reference sequence). The CDR3 coding sequence is TGTGCCAGCAGATCAGGGTCGGGGGCCAACGTCCTGACTTTC. The encoded protein is CASRSGSGANVLTF.

The chain employs TRBV6-4 and TRBJ2-3; 9 bases line up with TRBD1. The CDR3 consists of 14 residues. Trimming at V came to 3 bases and at J to 5 bases, leaving 3 bases not matched to a gene. The V gene's germline CDR1 is MRHNA and CDR2 SNTAGT. The CDR3: CASSEQGAEDTQYF. CDR3 DNA sequence: TGTGCCAGCAGTGAACAGGGGGCTGAAGATACGCAGTATTTT.

The V and J genes are TRBV19 and TRBJ2-2; TRBD2 matches 7 bases. This CDR3 is 15 amino acids long. V was pared by 3 bases and J by 8 bases, with 9 bases of the junction left unmatched. Per germline, CDR1 LNHDA and CDR2 SQIVND (reference sequence). CDR3 sequence reads: CASSMVGGRPGELFF. The CDR3 DNA follows: TGTGCCAGTAGTATGGTGGGAGGGCGCCCGGGGGAGCTGTTTTTT.

V and J are TRBV12-5 and TRBJ2-5; 8 nucleotides line up with TRBD1. Looked up from germline, CDR1 is LGHNT and CDR2 is FRNRAP. The junction had 4 bases not matched to a gene; V was cut back by 5 bases and J by 5 bases. This CDR3 has 13 residues. CDR3 sequence: CASGIRDRETQYF. The CDR3 DNA follows: TGTGCTAGTGGTATCCGGGACAGGGAGACCCAGTACTTC.

For this clone: The sample holds other DNA sequences that translate to the same CDR3. V gene TRBV7-2 combines with J gene TRBJ2-1; possibly TRBD2 for D (5 bases). The CDR3 runs to 13 residues. Germline V gene sequence: CDR1 SGHTA, CDR2 FQGNSA. Trimming shortened V by 3 bases and J by 4 bases, and 7 bases separated the two germline ends. CDR3 in amino acids: CASSFGLYNEQFF. Here the CDR3 DNA reads TGTGCCAGCAGCTTCGGACTTTACAATGAGCAGTTCTTC. The whole variable domain, filled in from reference TRBV7-2 and TRBJ2-1, reads GAGVSQSPSNKVTEKGKDVELRCDPISGHTALYWYRQSLGQGLEFLIYFQGNSAPDKSGLPSDRFSAERTGGSVSTLTIQRTQQEDSAVYLCASSFGLYNEQFFGPGTRLTVL.

This clone was observed a handful of times. The chain employs TRBV9 and TRBJ1-3; possible D gene TRBD1, 5 bases. With 7 bases removed from V and 6 bases from J, the gap between germline ends came to 11 bases. Germline lookup yields CDR1 SGDLS and CDR2 YYNGEE. CDR3 length: 12 residues. CDR3 nucleotides: TGTGCCAGCGGAGGGACGGTAAACACCATATATTTT. It yields the protein CASGGTVNTIYF. Combining the CDR3 with reference TRBV9 and TRBJ1-3 gives the whole variable domain DSGVTQTPKHLITATGQRVTLRCSPRSGDLSVYWYQQSLDQGLQFLIQYYNGEERAKGNILERFSAQQFPDLHSELNLSSLELGDSALYFCASGGTVNTIYFGEGSWLTVV.

This sequence joins TRBV6-5 and TRBJ1-2; 7 nucleotides agree with TRBD1. Looked up from germline, CDR1 is MNHEY and CDR2 is SVGAGI. J was trimmed by 4 bases and V by 5 bases; bases with no gene match: 7. The CDR3 runs to 14 residues. CDR3: CASSPTGPLYGYTF. DNA of the CDR3: TGTGCCAGCAGTCCGACAGGGCCTCTCTATGGCTACACCTTC.

This clone was seen a handful of times. This sequence joins TRBV27 and TRBJ1-1; D is unclear. This CDR3 is built from 13 residues. Germline CDR1 is MNHEY and CDR2 is SMNVEV (reference sequence). The germline V and J ends were trimmed by 2 bases and 3 bases, with 7 bases remaining between them. CDR3 protein: CASSLQIDTEAFF. The CDR3 DNA follows: TGTGCCAGCAGTTTACAGATTGACACTGAAGCTTTCTTT.

For the CDR3, the DNA is TGTGCCAGCAGCTTAGTGGAGGGTCCGACCACAGATACGCAGTATTTT. It specifies CASSLVEGPTTDTQYF. This chain uses TRBV7-9 with TRBJ2-3; D is possibly TRBD2 (6 bases). The CDR3 is 16 residues long. Germline lookup yields CDR1 SEHNR and CDR2 FQNEAQ (reference sequence). Trimming removed 1 base at V and 2 bases at J, with 13 bases between.

This clone occurred a few times. The chain links TRBV6-5 to TRBJ1-5; D may be TRBD1 (6 bases). The germline V gene has CDR1 MNHEY and CDR2 SVGAGI. This CDR3 region has 13 residues. The V and J ends lost 4 bases and 9 bases respectively, with 13 bases between them. The CDR3 spells CASSSERGRPQHF. In DNA, the CDR3 is TGTGCCAGCAGTTCCGAGCGGGGGCGGCCCCAGCATTTT.

The gene calls are TRBV6-5 and TRBJ1-6; TRBD1 matches at 7 bases. With V trimmed by 2 bases and J by 4 bases, 2 bases remained unmatched. The CDR3 spans 15 residues. The germline V gene has CDR1 MNHEY and CDR2 SVGAGI. In nucleotides, the CDR3 is TGTGCCAGCAGTTACACGGGACAGTATAATTCACCCCTCCACTTT. Protein: CASSYTGQYNSPLHF.

CDR3 residues: CVVGGPVSQETQYF. The CDR3 coding sequence is TGTGTGGTGGGAGGGCCTGTTTCCCAAGAGACCCAGTACTTC. The chain has TRBV7-2 and TRBJ2-5, with TRBD2 identical over 7 bases. The CDR3 extends over 14 amino acids. CDR1 is SGHTA, CDR2 FQGNSA, per germline.

The chain's CDR3 is CASSPGQGFSSYNEQFF. The DNA for the CDR3 is TGTGCCAGCAGCCCGGGACAGGGGTTCAGCTCCTACAATGAGCAGTTCTTC. J is TRBJ2-1 and V is TRBV5-6, with 10 nucleotides matching TRBD1. CDR3 length equals 17 residues. CDR1 is SGHDT, CDR2 YYEEEE, per germline. With 4 bases clipped from V and 0 bases from J, the junction kept 7 bases outside the gene matches.

The chain combines TRBV5-4 with TRBJ2-2, with 8 bases aligning to TRBD2. The J segment lost 0 bases and the V segment lost 4 bases, leaving 5 bases of the junction unmatched. CDR1 is SGHNT, CDR2 YYREEE, per germline (reference sequence). There are 16 residues in the CDR3. DNA for the CDR3: TGTGCCAGCAGCGCCGGGGGGGCAGCGAACACCGGGGAGCTGTTTTTT. Protein: CASSAGGAANTGELFF.

This clone was seen more than once but under ten times. A read error may produce the germline difference seen at one junction end. The J gene is TRBJ2-7, the V gene TRBV10-3; 7 nucleotides match TRBD1. Germline-derived CDR1 and CDR2 are ENHRY and SYGVKD. The CDR3 has 11 amino acids. The CDR3 region has the DNA TGTGCCACTAGACAGGGCAGGGCGTGTTCCTTC. It is translated as CATRQGRACSF.

The chain employs TRBV5-1 and TRBJ2-7; perhaps TRBD1 as D (5 bases). This CDR3 comprises 13 residues. From germline, CDR1 is SGHRS and CDR2 YFSETQ. The germline V and J ends were trimmed by 0 bases and 6 bases, with 10 bases remaining between them. The CDR3 DNA reads TGCGCCAGCAGCTTGGGGGGCGATGGCGAGCAGTACTTC. Translated, it gives CASSLGGDGEQYF.

This chain connects TRBV7-2 to TRBJ1-6; a possible D gene is TRBD1 (6 bases). CDR1 is SGHTA, CDR2 FQGNSA, per germline. Trimming took 8 bases from V and 6 from J, leaving 20 bases between them. This CDR3 has 16 residues. CDR3 in DNA: TGTGCCAGCGCTCCTCTTTCAGGGGAGGGTAATTCACCCCTCCACTTT. It codes for CASAPLSGEGNSPLHF.

The chain joins TRBV2 to TRBJ2-7; D is undetermined. The CDR3 contains 14 residues. V was clipped by 8 bases and J by 6 bases, with 20 bases between them. Per germline, CDR1 SNHLY and CDR2 FYNNEI. In DNA, the CDR3 is TGTGCCAGCTCTATTGCGCGAGGAGCCAGCGAGCAGTACTTC. It specifies CASSIARGASEQYF.

The chain combines TRBV7-2 with TRBJ2-1; TRBD2 matches 9 bases. The length of the CDR3 is 16 residues. Germline trimming cut 5 bases from V and 10 bases from J; bases unmatched to any gene: 15. Germline lookup yields CDR1 SGHTA and CDR2 FQGNSA. CDR3 region: CASSQSPGLANLEQFF. Here the CDR3 DNA reads TGTGCCAGCAGCCAATCCCCGGGACTAGCAAACTTAGAGCAGTTCTTC.

The chain links TRBV5-1 to TRBJ2-3; D remains unclear. The CDR3 has 14 amino acids. CDR1 and CDR2 from the germline V gene are SGHRS and YFSETQ. V was trimmed by 0 bases and J by 2 bases, leaving 7 bases between them. CDR3 residues: CASSLAQSTDTQYF. CDR3 DNA: TGCGCCAGCAGCTTGGCACAGTCCACAGATACGCAGTATTTT.

The rearrangement links TRBV10-3 to TRBJ2-1; D gene ambiguous. The CDR3 contains 12 residues. CDR1 and CDR2 (germline): ENHRY, SYGVKD. V was clipped by 5 bases and J by 7 bases, with 9 bases between them. CDR3 DNA sequence: TGTGCCATCAGTATCAATCGGAATGAGCAGTTCTTC. Its protein is CAISINRNEQFF.

The rearrangement links TRBV7-8 to TRBJ2-1; 10 bases line up with TRBD2. The germline gives CDR1 SGHVS, CDR2 FQNEAQ. The CDR3 covers 16 residues. V lost 4 bases to trimming and J lost 13 bases; unmatched junction nucleotides: 16. The CDR3 here is CASSSFPGLASPNQFF. DNA for the CDR3: TGTGCCAGCAGCTCATTTCCGGGACTAGCGAGTCCCAATCAGTTCTTC.

CDR3 protein: CASSGWRGLSYEQYF. The CDR3 nucleotides are TGTGCCAGCAGTGGGTGGCGGGGGCTCTCCTACGAGCAGTACTTC. V gene TRBV6-5 combines with J gene TRBJ2-7; possibly TRBD2 for D (7 bases). V lost 5 bases and J lost 0, with 14 bases in between. The CDR3 is 15 residues long. Germline V lookup: CDR1 MNHEY, CDR2 SVGAGI.